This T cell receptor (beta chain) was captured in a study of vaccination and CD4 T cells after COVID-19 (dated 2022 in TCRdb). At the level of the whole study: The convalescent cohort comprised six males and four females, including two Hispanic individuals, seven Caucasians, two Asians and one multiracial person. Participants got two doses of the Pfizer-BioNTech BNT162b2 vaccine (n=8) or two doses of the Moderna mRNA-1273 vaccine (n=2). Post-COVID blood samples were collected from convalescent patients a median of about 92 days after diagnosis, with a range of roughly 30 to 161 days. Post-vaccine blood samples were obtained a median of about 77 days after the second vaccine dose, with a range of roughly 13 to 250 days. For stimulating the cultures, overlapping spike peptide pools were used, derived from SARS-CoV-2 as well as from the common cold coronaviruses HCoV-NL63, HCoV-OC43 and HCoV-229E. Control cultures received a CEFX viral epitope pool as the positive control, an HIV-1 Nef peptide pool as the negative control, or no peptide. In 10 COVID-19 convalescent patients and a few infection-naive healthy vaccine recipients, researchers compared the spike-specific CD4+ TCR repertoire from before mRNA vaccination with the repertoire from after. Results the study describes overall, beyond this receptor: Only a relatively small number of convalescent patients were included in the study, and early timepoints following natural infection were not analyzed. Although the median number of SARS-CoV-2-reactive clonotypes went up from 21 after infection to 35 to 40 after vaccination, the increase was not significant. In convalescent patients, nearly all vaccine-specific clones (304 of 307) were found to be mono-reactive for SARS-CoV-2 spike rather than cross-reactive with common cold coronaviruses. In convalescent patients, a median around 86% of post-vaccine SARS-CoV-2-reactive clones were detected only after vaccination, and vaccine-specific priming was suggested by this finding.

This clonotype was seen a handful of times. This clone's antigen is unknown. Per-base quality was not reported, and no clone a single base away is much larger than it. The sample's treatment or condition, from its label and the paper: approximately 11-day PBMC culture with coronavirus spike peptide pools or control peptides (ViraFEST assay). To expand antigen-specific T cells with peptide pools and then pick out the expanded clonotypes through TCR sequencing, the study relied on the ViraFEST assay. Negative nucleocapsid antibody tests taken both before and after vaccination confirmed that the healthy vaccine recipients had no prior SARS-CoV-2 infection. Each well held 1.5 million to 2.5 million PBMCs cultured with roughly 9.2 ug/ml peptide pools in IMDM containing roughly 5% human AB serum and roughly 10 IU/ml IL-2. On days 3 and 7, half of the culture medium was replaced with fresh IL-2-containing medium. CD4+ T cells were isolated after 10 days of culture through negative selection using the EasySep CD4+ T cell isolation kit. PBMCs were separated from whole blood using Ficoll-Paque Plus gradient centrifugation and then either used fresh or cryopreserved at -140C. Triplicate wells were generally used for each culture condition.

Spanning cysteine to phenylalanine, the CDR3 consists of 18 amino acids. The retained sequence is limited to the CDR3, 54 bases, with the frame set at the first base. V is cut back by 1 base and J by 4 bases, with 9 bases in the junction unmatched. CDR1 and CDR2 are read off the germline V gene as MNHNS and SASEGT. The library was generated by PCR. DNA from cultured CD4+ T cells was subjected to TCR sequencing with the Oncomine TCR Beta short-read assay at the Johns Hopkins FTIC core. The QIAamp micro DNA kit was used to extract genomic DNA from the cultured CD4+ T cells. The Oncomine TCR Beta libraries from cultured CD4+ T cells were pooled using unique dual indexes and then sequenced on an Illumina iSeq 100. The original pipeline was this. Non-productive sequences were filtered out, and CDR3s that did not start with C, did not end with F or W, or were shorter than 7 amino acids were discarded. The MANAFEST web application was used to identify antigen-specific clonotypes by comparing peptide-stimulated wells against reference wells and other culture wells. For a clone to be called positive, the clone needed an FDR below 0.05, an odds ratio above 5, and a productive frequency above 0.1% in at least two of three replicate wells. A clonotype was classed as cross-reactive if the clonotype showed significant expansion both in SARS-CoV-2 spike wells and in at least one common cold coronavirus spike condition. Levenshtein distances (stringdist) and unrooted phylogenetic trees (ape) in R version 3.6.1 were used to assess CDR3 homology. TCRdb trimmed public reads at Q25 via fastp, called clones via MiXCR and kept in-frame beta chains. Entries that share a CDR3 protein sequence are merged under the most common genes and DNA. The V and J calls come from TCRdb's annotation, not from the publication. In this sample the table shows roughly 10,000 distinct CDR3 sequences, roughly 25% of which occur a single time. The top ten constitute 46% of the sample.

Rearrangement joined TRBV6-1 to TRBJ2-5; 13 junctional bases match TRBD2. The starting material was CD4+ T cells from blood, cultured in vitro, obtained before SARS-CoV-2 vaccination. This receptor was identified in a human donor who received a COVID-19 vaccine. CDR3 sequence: CASSEETSGGQLRETQYF. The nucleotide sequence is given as TGTGCCAGCAGTGAAGAGACTAGCGGGGGGCAGTTACGAGAGACCCAGTACTTC.